Following are 24 T cell receptor beta chains from one sample sequenced in a study of T cells in Graves' hyperthyroidism and ophthalmopathy (dated by TCRdb to between 2018 and 2021). Libraries were built with multiplex PCR. These reads were obtained on an Illumina HiSeq 2000. Amplification of TCR beta CDR3 regions was carried out from RNA transcripts. The TCR CDR3 was subjected to a first round of RT-PCR using the HTBI primer set and the Qiagen OneStep RT-PCR kit. In-frame beta chains were kept once TCRdb had trimmed the public reads at Q25 with fastp and called clones with MiXCR. For every CDR3 protein sequence, its rows merge into one entry that carries the most common genes and DNA. The sample table holds around 530,000 distinct CDR3 sequences, of which roughly 15% were seen once. The ten largest make up approximately 15% of the sample. The material sequenced was blood. The receptors derive from a woman under 30 with Graves' ophthalmopathy.

This clonotype was seen at least ten times. One junction end disagrees with the germline gene, perhaps due to a read error. This chain links TRBV28 with TRBJ1-1; 8 bases map to TRBD1. Per the germline V gene, CDR1 is MDHEN and CDR2 is SYDVKM. This CDR3 comprises 15 residues. The CDR3 reads CAGRPYRGKNTEAFF. CDR3 nucleotides: TGTGCCGGCAGACCGTACAGGGGGAAGAACACTGAAGCTTTCTTT.

This clonotype was counted at least ten times. This chain uses TRBV20-1 with TRBJ2-3; 11 positions match TRBD2. The CDR3 contains 17 residues. Germline assignment: CDR1 DFQATT and CDR2 SNEGSKA (reference sequence). J was trimmed by 5 bases and V by 2 bases; bases with no gene match: 12. The CDR3: CSARPTGSGGALDTQYF. As DNA, the CDR3 is TGCAGTGCTAGACCAACCGGTAGCGGGGGGGCCTTAGATACGCAGTATTTT.

This clonotype has a count of ten or more. DNA for the CDR3: TGTGCCAGCAGTCAATCTATTTCGGGGGCAGGACACAATGAGCAGTTCTTC. Translated: CASSQSISGAGHNEQFF. The rearrangement uses TRBV6-1 and TRBJ2-1; perhaps D is TRBD1 or TRBD2 (6 bases each). The V gene's germline CDR1 is MNHNS and CDR2 SASEGT. CDR3 size: 17 residues. V was shortened by 5 bases and J by 5 bases, with 22 bases between the two germline ends.

This clonotype has at least ten counts. V gene TRBV20-1 combines with J gene TRBJ2-1, with TRBD2 matching 12 bases. The CDR3 runs 14 residues. The germline V gene encodes CDR1 DFQATT and CDR2 SNEGSKA (reference sequence). V lost 5 bases and J lost 5; bases outside the gene matches: 4. CDR3 sequence reads: CSARTSGEHNEQFF. In DNA form, the CDR3 reads TGCAGTGCTCGGACTAGCGGGGAACACAATGAGCAGTTCTTC.

This clonotype was observed at least ten times. The V call is TRBV12-3 or TRBV12-4, the J call TRBJ2-7; maybe TRBD1 (6 bases). The CDR3 runs to 13 residues. Trimming removed 2 bases from V and 3 bases from J, with 8 bases in between. The CDR3 spells CASSLLQGYEQYF. CDR3 bases: TGTGCCAGCAGTTTATTACAGGGCTACGAGCAGTACTTC.

J is TRBJ1-5 and V is TRBV2, with a weak D call TRBD1 (6 bases). V lost 3 bases, J lost 4 bases, and 13 bases lay in between. This CDR3 has 15 amino acids. Germline V CDR1 and CDR2: SNHLY, FYNNEI. The CDR3 DNA follows: TGTGCCAGCAGTGATTGGGGGCGTCCTAATCAGCCCCAGCATTTT. The encoded protein is CASSDWGRPNQPQHF. Full variable domain (rest looked up from reference TRBV2 and TRBJ1-5): EPEVTQTPSHQVTQMGQEVILRCVPISNHLYFYWYRQILGQKVEFLVSFYNNEISEKSEIFDDQFSVERPDGSNFTLKIRSTKLEDSAMYFCASSDWGRPNQPQHFGDGTRLSIL.

J is TRBJ2-2 and V is TRBV20-1; 7 positions match TRBD1. V shed 6 bases and J 4 bases; nucleotides not matched to a gene: 17. There are 17 residues in the CDR3. Germline CDR1 DFQATT, CDR2 SNEGSKA (reference sequence). Written as DNA, the CDR3 is TGCAGTGCAGATCCCAGGACAGGTAGCAGTGGCACCGGGGAGCTGTTTTTT. This translates into CSADPRTGSSGTGELFF.

This clonotype has more than one count but fewer than ten. This rearrangement joins TRBV19 to TRBJ2-7; 10 bases map to TRBD2. The J segment lost 4 bases and the V segment lost 2 bases, leaving 5 bases of the junction unmatched. The CDR3 has 15 amino acids. Germline CDR1 LNHDA, CDR2 SQIVND (reference sequence). The CDR3 bases are TGTGCCAGTAGTATACTAGCGGGAGAAGAGTACGAGCAGTACTTC. Protein product: CASSILAGEEYEQYF.

Comment on this clonotype: Possible read error: a much larger clone is one base away. The chain has TRBV6-5 and TRBJ1-1; the D gene is possibly TRBD1 (6 bases). Germline lookup yields CDR1 MNHEY and CDR2 SVGAGI. V lost 2 bases to trimming and J lost 3 bases, with 16 bases between them. The CDR3 extends over 16 amino acids. CDR3 protein: CASSYRLTGVDTEAFF. The DNA for the CDR3 is TGTGCCAGCAGTTACCGGCTGACAGGTGTGGACACTGAAGCTTTCTTT.

V gene TRBV19 combines with J gene TRBJ1-5, with no clear D. Germline CDR1 reads LNHDA; CDR2 reads SQIVND (reference sequence). The CDR3 is made up of 14 amino acids. V lost 8 bases and J lost 0, with 11 bases in between. In DNA form, the CDR3 reads TGTGCCAGTGAGATCCTGCTTAGCAATCAGCCCCAGCATTTT. Protein product: CASEILLSNQPQHF.

The chain links TRBV9 to TRBJ1-1, with 7 bases aligning to TRBD1. After removal of 7 bases from V and 1 base from J, the junction contained 4 bases not matched to a gene. Germline lookup yields CDR1 SGDLS and CDR2 YYNGEE. The CDR3 length is 13 residues. CDR3: CASGAGGNTEAFF. CDR3 nucleotide sequence: TGTGCCAGCGGGGCAGGGGGGAACACTGAAGCTTTCTTT.

This clonotype was seen more than once but under ten times. The chain is built from TRBV5-1 and TRBJ2-1; D is perhaps TRBD1 or TRBD2 (5 bases each). The CDR3 extends over 13 amino acids. V gave up 4 bases and J gave up 8 bases, with 13 bases separating them. Germline values: CDR1 SGHRS, CDR2 YFSETQ. The CDR3 sequence is CASSLAGIYEQFF. The CDR3 nucleotides are TGCGCCAGCAGCCTAGCAGGGATCTATGAGCAGTTCTTC.

A few counts support this clonotype. The genes are TRBV6-2 or TRBV6-3 and TRBJ1-2; D not resolved. CDR3 length: 13 residues. V gave up 2 bases and J gave up 8 bases, with 12 bases separating them. The V gene's germline CDR1 is MNHEY and CDR2 SVGEGT. DNA for the CDR3: TGTGCCAGCAGTTACGGGCCTGAGCGGGGCTACACCTTC. Its translation is CASSYGPERGYTF.

At least ten counts were recorded for this clonotype. The V gene is TRBV28, the J gene TRBJ2-5; D could derive from TRBD1 or TRBD2 (6 bases each). Per the germline V gene, CDR1 is MDHEN and CDR2 is SYDVKM. V was cut by 5 bases and J by 1 base, with 14 bases left in between. CDR3 size: 15 residues. The CDR3 spells CASSRRRDTQETQYF. The DNA of the CDR3 is TGTGCCAGCAGTCGCCGGAGGGACACCCAAGAGACCCAGTACTTC.

The table lists this clonotype with a few counts. The chain is built from TRBV9 and TRBJ2-5; D perhaps matches TRBD1 (7 bases). The V gene lost 4 bases and the J gene lost 4 bases, with 17 bases spanning the gap. Per germline, CDR1 SGDLS and CDR2 YYNGEE. This CDR3 comprises 15 residues. The CDR3 bases are TGTGCCAGCAGCTCGGCTGTCAGGGGGGCAGAGACCCAGTACTTC. Translation gives CASSSAVRGAETQYF.

V gene TRBV12-3 or TRBV12-4 combines with J gene TRBJ1-1, with 8 bases lining up with TRBD1. The CDR3 length is 14 residues. V lost 3 bases to trimming and J lost 5 bases; unmatched junction nucleotides: 5. The CDR3 nucleotides read TGTGCCAGCAGTTTCTCGGACAGGGTTACTGAAGCTTTCTTT. Its protein product is CASSFSDRVTEAFF.

This clonotype has more than one count but fewer than ten. The rearrangement uses TRBV5-1 and TRBJ2-3; the D gene is possibly TRBD2 (6 bases). Trimming cost V 0 bases and J 4 bases, with 18 bases left between them. Per the germline V gene, CDR1 is SGHRS and CDR2 is YFSETQ. The CDR3 has 17 residues. CDR3: CASSLARGGSSADTQYF. Here the CDR3 DNA reads TGCGCCAGCAGCTTGGCGAGAGGAGGGAGTAGCGCAGATACGCAGTATTTT.

Here the CDR3 reads CASSRKRTGRGYTF. CDR3 DNA: TGTGCCAGCAGTCGAAAAAGAACAGGGCGAGGCTACACCTTC. The V and J genes are TRBV6-2 or TRBV6-3 and TRBJ1-2, with D possibly being TRBD1 (6 bases). Germline assignment: CDR1 MNHEY and CDR2 SVGEGT. Deletions cut 5 bases from V and 8 bases from J, with 18 bases between. CDR3 length: 14 residues.

This clonotype was counted at least ten times. The chain couples TRBV6-1 to TRBJ2-7, with 7 bases aligning to TRBD2. The CDR3 runs to 14 residues. Germline-derived CDR1 and CDR2 are MNHNS and SASEGT. Trimming removed 10 bases from V and 3 bases from J; junction bases left unmatched: 12. The DNA of the CDR3 is TGTGCCACTAAGACTAGCTTCGGAAACTACGAGCAGTACTTC. Translated: CATKTSFGNYEQYF.

This clonotype came up once. V gene TRBV9 combines with J gene TRBJ2-7, with 9 bases identical to TRBD2. The J segment lost 7 bases and the V segment lost 4 bases, leaving 15 bases of the junction unmatched. CDR3 length equals 16 residues. Germline V CDR1 and CDR2: SGDLS, YYNGEE. CDR3 loop: CASSITPAGGPGEQYF. CDR3 bases: TGTGCCAGCAGCATCACACCTGCGGGAGGGCCTGGGGAGCAGTACTTC.

The rearrangement uses TRBV12-3 or TRBV12-4 and TRBJ2-1; maybe TRBD1 (5 bases). The CDR3 length is 12 residues. Trimming pared 7 bases from V and 8 bases from J, leaving 12 bases between. The CDR3 sequence is CASNPRVHEQFF. The CDR3, as DNA: TGTGCCAGCAATCCCAGGGTACATGAGCAGTTCTTC.

In this sample, this clonotype turned up many times. The chain uses TRBV18 and TRBJ2-7, with a weak D call TRBD2 (6 bases). Germline CDR1 is KGHSH and CDR2 is LQKENI. CDR3 length: 14 residues. V was shortened by 3 bases and J by 5 bases, with 14 bases between the two germline ends. CDR3 residues: CASSPTTRVHEQYF. CDR3 DNA sequence: TGTGCCAGCTCACCGACGACTAGGGTGCACGAGCAGTACTTC.

CDR3 DNA: TGTGCCAGCTCTACTGGAGACAGAGCCTACGAGCAGTACTTC. It translates to CASSTGDRAYEQYF. The chain links TRBV18 to TRBJ2-7, with a weak D call TRBD1 (5 bases). From germline, CDR1 is KGHSH and CDR2 LQKENI. The CDR3 runs 14 residues. Trimming shortened V by 6 bases and J by 2 bases, and 14 bases separated the two germline ends.

At least ten counts were recorded for this clonotype. The CDR3 region is CSARDPSGSDYEQYF. CDR3 nucleotide sequence: TGCAGTGCTAGAGATCCCAGCGGGAGTGACTACGAGCAGTACTTC. The chain links TRBV20-1 to TRBJ2-7; TRBD2 agrees at 8 bases. Germline CDR1 reads DFQATT; CDR2 reads SNEGSKA (reference sequence). This CDR3 is built from 15 residues. V was clipped by 0 bases and J by 3 bases; unmatched bases: 7.